The 21 T cell receptor beta chains reported below all come from one sample, sequenced in a study of T cells in Graves' hyperthyroidism and ophthalmopathy (dated by TCRdb to between 2018 and 2021). Library construction relied on multiplex PCR. Instrument on record: Illumina HiSeq 2000. The TCR beta CDR3 regions were amplified from RNA transcripts. The first round of RT-PCR for the TCR CDR3 was performed with the HTBI primer set and the Qiagen OneStep RT-PCR kit. TCRdb handled the public reads itself, with Q25 trimming in fastp and clone calling in MiXCR, and kept productive beta chains. Rows are unified per CDR3 protein, each entry keeping the most common DNA and genes. Across this sample there are 550,000 to 800,000 distinct CDR3 sequences, with 15% to 20% seen only once. The ten top clones hold under 9.5% of the sample. The specimen was blood. These receptors came from a man younger than 35 with Graves' hyperthyroidism.

This clonotype has a count of ten or more. The CDR3 DNA follows: TGCAGTGCTAGAAGGGGGAGGGATATGCACGAGCAGTACTTC. Translation: CSARRGRDMHEQYF. The gene calls are TRBV20-1 and TRBJ2-7; tentative D call: TRBD2 (7 bases). The V end was cut by 2 bases, the J end by 5 bases, with 16 bases between. The CDR3 is made up of 14 amino acids. Looked up from germline, CDR1 is DFQATT and CDR2 is SNEGSKA (reference sequence).

The chain combines TRBV6-1 with TRBJ2-7; D may be TRBD1 or TRBD2 (5 bases each). The ends were cut back, 8 bases at V and 0 bases at J, with 8 bases in the middle. The CDR3 length is 12 residues. CDR1 is MNHNS and CDR2 is SASEGT in the germline V gene. CDR3: CASGGISYEQYF. In DNA form, the CDR3 reads TGTGCCAGCGGGGGTATCTCCTACGAGCAGTACTTC.

This clonotype was observed a few times. V and J are TRBV19 and TRBJ2-1, with 12 bases fitting TRBD2. Trimming took 7 bases from V and 5 from J; bases not matched to a gene: 9. Germline CDR1 is LNHDA and CDR2 is SQIVND (reference sequence). The CDR3 spans 16 residues. CDR3 sequence reads: CASTLAGGPFNNEQFF. CDR3 nucleotide sequence: TGTGCCAGTACTCTAGCGGGAGGGCCTTTTAACAATGAGCAGTTCTTC.

The rearrangement links TRBV6-1 to TRBJ2-7, with 8 positions matching TRBD1. Germline CDR1 reads MNHNS; CDR2 reads SASEGT. The V segment lost 3 bases and the J segment 0 bases; nucleotides outside the gene matches: 7. The CDR3 is 16 amino acids. The CDR3 DNA is TGTGCCAGCAGTGAGGCAGGGGGCCCAAGCTCCTACGAGCAGTACTTC. The encoded protein is CASSEAGGPSSYEQYF.

This clonotype was counted only a few times. The V and J genes are TRBV28 and TRBJ2-5; TRBD1 might be the D (6 bases). Trimming shortened V by 6 bases and J by 5 bases, and 22 bases separated the two germline ends. This CDR3 is built from 16 residues. Germline V gene sequence: CDR1 MDHEN, CDR2 SYDVKM. The CDR3 here is CASSPQGWGKEETQYF. CDR3 in DNA: TGTGCCAGCAGCCCCCAGGGGTGGGGAAAGGAGGAGACCCAGTACTTC.

In its sample, this clonotype was seen many times. The genes are TRBV20-1 and TRBJ1-1; TRBD1 aligns across 7 bases. This CDR3 is built from 13 residues. V gave up 5 bases and J gave up 6 bases; unmatched junction bases: 9. The V gene's germline CDR1 is DFQATT and CDR2 SNEGSKA (reference sequence). CDR3: CSAAAAGGAEAFF. The CDR3 bases are TGCAGTGCTGCGGCCGCAGGGGGGGCTGAAGCTTTCTTT.

This clonotype showed up many times. J is TRBJ2-7 and V is TRBV5-1; D might be TRBD1 or TRBD2, each matching 5 bases. Trimming took off 4 bases at V and 5 bases at J, with 16 bases between the two ends. Germline V gene sequence: CDR1 SGHRS, CDR2 YFSETQ. The CDR3 length is 14 residues. CDR3 in amino acids: CASSPGPPEDEQYF. The CDR3 coding sequence is TGCGCCAGCAGCCCGGGACCCCCCGAGGACGAGCAGTACTTC.

The sample holds a few counts of this clonotype. This chain connects TRBV6-2 or TRBV6-3 to TRBJ2-7; D unclear. CDR3 length equals 13 residues. Germline V lookup: CDR1 MNHEY, CDR2 SVGEGT. The V gene lost 4 bases and the J gene lost 3 bases, with 10 bases spanning the gap. In DNA, the CDR3 is TGTGCCAGCAGTTTTGCGTTTTACTACGAGCAGTACTTC. The encoded protein is CASSFAFYYEQYF.

This clonotype was counted between two and nine times. The J gene is TRBJ2-7, the V gene TRBV7-9; tentatively, D is TRBD1 (5 bases). The CDR3 extends over 13 amino acids. The germline gives CDR1 SEHNR, CDR2 FQNEAQ (reference sequence). Trimming took 5 bases from V and 6 from J, leaving 14 bases between them. The CDR3 reads CASSAQGFGEQYF. The CDR3 DNA follows: TGTGCCAGCAGCGCCCAGGGATTTGGCGAGCAGTACTTC.

At least ten counts were recorded for this clonotype. The rearrangement joins TRBV27 to TRBJ2-7; D might be TRBD2 (5 bases). CDR1 is MNHEY, CDR2 SMNVEV, per germline (reference sequence). CDR3 length equals 13 residues. V dropped 2 bases and J dropped 3 bases, with 8 bases sitting between them. As DNA, the CDR3 is TGTGCCAGCAGTTTAAACGGGGACTACGAGCAGTACTTC. Translated: CASSLNGDYEQYF.

This clonotype has only a few counts. This chain links TRBV11-1 with TRBJ2-1; the match to TRBD2 covers 11 bases. This CDR3 is built from 15 residues. The J segment lost 8 bases and the V segment lost 0 bases, leaving 3 bases of the junction unmatched. Germline V gene lookup returns CDR1 SGHAT and CDR2 FQDESV (reference sequence). The CDR3 here is CASSLATSGTYEQFF. The CDR3 nucleotides are TGTGCCAGCAGCTTAGCGACTAGCGGGACTTATGAGCAGTTCTTC.

This clonotype was counted a few times. The V gene is TRBV20-1, the J gene TRBJ2-7, with unresolved D. Germline values: CDR1 DFQATT, CDR2 SNEGSKA (reference sequence). V was pared by 1 base and J by 4 bases, with 11 bases between. The CDR3 sequence is 13 residues long. In nucleotides, the CDR3 is TGCAGTGCTAGAGGCGGCTACTTTTACGAGCAGTACTTC. It codes for CSARGGYFYEQYF.

This clonotype was seen repeatedly, ten times or more. CDR3 in amino acids: CASSQVGVLASYYEQYF. The CDR3 DNA sequence: TGTGCCAGCAGCCAAGTAGGCGTCCTGGCTAGCTATTACGAGCAGTACTTC. V and J are TRBV3-1 and TRBJ2-7; D is possibly TRBD2 (5 bases). Germline loops: CDR1 LGHDT, CDR2 YNNKEL (reference sequence). Trimming shortened V by 1 base and J by 4 bases, and 20 bases separated the two germline ends. The CDR3 has 17 amino acids.

In this sample, this clonotype turned up many times. The chain couples TRBV2 to TRBJ2-1, with 9 bases matching TRBD1. CDR3 length: 15 amino acids. V lost 7 bases, J lost 5 bases, and 9 bases stayed unmatched. Germline V CDR1 and CDR2: SNHLY, FYNNEI. CDR3 sequence: CASTPGWTGDNEQFF. CDR3 coding DNA: TGTGCCAGCACCCCGGGGTGGACAGGGGACAATGAGCAGTTCTTC.

This clonotype was seen only a few times. The chain carries TRBV28 and TRBJ1-1; TRBD1 might be the D (6 bases). Trimming removed 3 bases from V and 11 bases from J, with 19 bases in between. Germline-derived CDR1 and CDR2 are MDHEN and SYDVKM. The CDR3 has 14 amino acids. CDR3 DNA: TGTGCCAGCAGTTTTGAGGGCCCTACAGGGAGGGCTTTCTTT. Translation: CASSFEGPTGRAFF.

There are many counts of this clonotype. The gene calls are TRBV12-3 or TRBV12-4 and TRBJ2-4; no firm D call. Trimming took off 4 bases at V and 7 bases at J, with 5 bases between the two ends. The CDR3 has 11 residues. The CDR3 DNA is TGTGCCAGCAGTTCGACTAACATTCAGTACTTC. The encoded protein is CASSSTNIQYF.

This clonotype was seen repeatedly, ten times or more. Here the CDR3 reads CASSPDSGYNEQFF. CDR3 DNA sequence: TGTGCCAGCAGTCCAGACAGTGGGTACAATGAGCAGTTCTTC. This chain connects TRBV27 to TRBJ2-1; tentative D call: TRBD1 (5 bases). The ends were cut back, 5 bases at V and 4 bases at J, with 12 bases in the middle. This CDR3 is built from 14 residues. Germline CDR1 and CDR2: MNHEY and SMNVEV (reference sequence).

This clonotype was seen more than once but under ten times. V gene TRBV19 combines with J gene TRBJ2-5; D is possibly TRBD2 (6 bases). Germline CDR1 and CDR2: LNHDA and SQIVND (reference sequence). V was pared by 4 bases and J by 5 bases, with 17 bases between. CDR3 size: 15 residues. CDR3 in amino acids: CASSRSGRVRETQYF. CDR3 DNA sequence: TGTGCCAGTAGTAGATCCGGGAGAGTAAGGGAGACCCAGTACTTC.

This chain connects TRBV6-2 or TRBV6-3 to TRBJ2-1; 10 bases agree with TRBD2. Germline-derived CDR1 and CDR2 are MNHEY and SVGEGT. The CDR3 has 13 amino acids. The junction had 5 bases not matched to a gene; V was cut back by 6 bases and J by 9 bases. The CDR3 nucleotides read TGTGCCAGCAGCCCTAGCGGGAGAATTGAGCAGTTCTTC. Its protein is CASSPSGRIEQFF.

This clonotype was counted between two and nine times. V gene TRBV7-2 combines with J gene TRBJ2-7; TRBD2 matches at 12 bases. V lost 2 bases and J lost 4; bases outside the gene matches: 9. The CDR3 spans 17 residues. CDR1 SGHTA and CDR2 FQGNSA come from the germline V gene. CDR3 region: CASSLTTWGTSGYEQYF. CDR3 nucleotide sequence: TGTGCCAGCAGCTTAACTACGTGGGGGACTAGCGGGTACGAGCAGTACTTC.

The table lists this clonotype with many counts. This chain uses TRBV28 with TRBJ2-1, with no clear D. Trimming took off 4 bases at V and 0 bases at J, with 16 bases between the two ends. This CDR3 is 17 amino acids long. Germline-derived CDR1 and CDR2 are MDHEN and SYDVKM. The CDR3 sequence: CASSSPARPSSYNEQFF. CDR3 nucleotides: TGTGCCAGCAGTTCCCCCGCCAGGCCTAGCTCCTACAATGAGCAGTTCTTC.